The 30 T cell receptor beta chains below were found in one sample sequenced in a study of T cell repertoires in cytomegalovirus infection. Their antigens remain unidentified. TCRdb redid the calling of the reads with MiXCR, one entry per CDR3 protein. The sample yields about 830,000 distinct CDR3 sequences, about 30% seen once. The specimen was cultured CD8+ T cells from PBMCs, collected from culture after CMV antigen stimulation. These receptors were obtained from a human donor in good health (CMV status not recorded). Some clones in this sample may be carry-over from other donors' samples.

The chain recombines TRBV13 with TRBJ2-2; no firm D call. V was pared by 5 bases and J by 8 bases, with 9 bases between. The CDR3 is 12 residues long. Looked up from germline, CDR1 is PRHDT and CDR2 is FYEKMQ (reference sequence). CDR3 in DNA: TGTGCCAGCAGCGCTCGGCCGGGGGAGCTGTTTTTT. Its protein is CASSARPGELFF. Filled out from reference TRBV13 and TRBJ2-2, the complete variable domain reads AAGVIQSPRHLIKEKRETATLKCYPIPRHDTVYWYQQGPGQDPQFLISFYEKMQSDKGSIPDRFSAQQFSDYHSELNMSSLELGDSALYFCASSARPGELFFGEGSRLTVL.

V gene TRBV12-3 or TRBV12-4 combines with J gene TRBJ1-1, with unresolved D. This CDR3 has 12 residues. V was trimmed by 3 bases and J by 8 bases, leaving 10 bases between them. The CDR3 here is CASSLDSREAFF. The CDR3 bases are TGTGCCAGCAGTTTGGATAGTCGGGAAGCTTTCTTT.

A single count supports this clonotype. J is TRBJ1-1 and V is TRBV15; no definite D call. Trimming left V 7 bases short and J 1 base short, with 10 bases between. This CDR3 comprises 13 residues. Germline V lookup: CDR1 LNHNV, CDR2 YYDKDF (reference sequence). CDR3 DNA sequence: TGTGCCACCAACGAGCAGGAGAACACTGAAGCTTTCTTT. Encoded protein: CATNEQENTEAFF.

The chain has TRBV7-6 and TRBJ2-1; D perhaps matches TRBD1 (6 bases). V dropped 11 bases and J dropped 9 bases, with 14 bases sitting between them. The CDR3 sequence is 11 residues long. Germline assignment: CDR1 SGHVS and CDR2 FNYEAQ. The CDR3 loop reads CAALTGLEQFF. In DNA, the CDR3 is TGTGCCGCCCTGACAGGTCTTGAGCAGTTCTTC.

In this sample, this clonotype turned up many times. This rearrangement joins TRBV7-2 to TRBJ2-3, with 12 bases that match TRBD1. The germline V gene has CDR1 SGHTA and CDR2 FQGNSA. The V and J ends lost 3 bases and 3 bases, in that order; junction bases with no gene match: 7. The CDR3 has 17 residues. CDR3 in DNA: TGTGCCAGCAGCTTGTCGGGACAGGGGGCGCCGACAGATACGCAGTATTTT. This sequence encodes CASSLSGQGAPTDTQYF.

This chain connects TRBV28 to TRBJ1-2; the D is unclear. Germline CDR1 MDHEN, CDR2 SYDVKM. Trimming removed 6 bases from V and 5 bases from J, with 10 bases in between. The CDR3 spans 12 residues. The DNA for the CDR3 is TGTGCCAGCAGCTATGAATCTTATGGCTACACCTTC. It codes for CASSYESYGYTF.

The chain is built from TRBV9 and TRBJ1-6; 10 bases map to TRBD1. V lost 3 bases to trimming and J lost 8 bases; unmatched junction nucleotides: 2. Looked up from germline, CDR1 is SGDLS and CDR2 is YYNGEE. The CDR3 is made up of 14 amino acids. The CDR3 DNA is TGTGCCAGCAGCGATGGGACAGGGGATTCACCCCTCCACTTT. Its protein is CASSDGTGDSPLHF. The full variable domain, rest sourced from reference TRBV9 and TRBJ1-6, is DSGVTQTPKHLITATGQRVTLRCSPRSGDLSVYWYQQSLDQGLQFLIQYYNGEERAKGNILERFSAQQFPDLHSELNLSSLELGDSALYFCASSDGTGDSPLHFGNGTRLTVT.

This clonotype has only a few counts. This CDR3 is CASSYRPRDRVYNEQFF. DNA for the CDR3: TGTGCCAGCAGTTACCGCCCTCGGGACAGGGTCTACAATGAGCAGTTCTTC. J is TRBJ2-1 and V is TRBV6-5, with 9 positions matching TRBD1. Germline CDR1 reads MNHEY; CDR2 reads SVGAGI. J was trimmed by 3 bases and V by 2 bases; bases with no gene match: 8. The CDR3 loop spans 17 amino acids.

This chain uses TRBV4-2 with TRBJ1-6; TRBD1 might be the D (6 bases). Looked up from germline, CDR1 is LGHNA and CDR2 is YNFKEQ. There are 16 residues in the CDR3. V shed 3 bases and J shed 6 bases, with 15 bases lying between them. This chain's CDR3 is CASSQLQGLGNSPLHF. DNA of the CDR3: TGTGCCAGCAGCCAGTTACAGGGATTAGGTAATTCACCCCTCCACTTT.

The chain is built from TRBV11-2 and TRBJ1-3; D is unresolved. The CDR3 has 17 amino acids. Per germline, CDR1 SGHAT and CDR2 FQNNGV. Deletions cut 9 bases from V and 0 bases from J, with 21 bases between. The CDR3 protein is CASYSPLGRSSGNTIYF. CDR3 sequence (DNA): TGTGCCAGTTACTCACCCCTTGGACGAAGCTCTGGAAACACCATATATTTT.

This clonotype was observed a few times. V usage is TRBV11-2 and J usage is TRBJ1-2; no clear D gene. CDR1 SGHAT and CDR2 FQNNGV come from the germline V gene. The CDR3 is made up of 18 amino acids. V lost 0 bases, J lost 0 bases, and 17 bases lay in between. CDR3 sequence (DNA): TGTGCCAGCAGCTTAGACGGGTTTGTGGGCACGCCTAACTATGGCTACACCTTC. Its translation is CASSLDGFVGTPNYGYTF.

The CDR3 sequence is CASSLAGLAGVLNTGELFF. CDR3 coding DNA: TGCGCCAGCAGCTTGGCAGGACTAGCGGGGGTCCTGAACACCGGGGAGCTGTTTTTT. The rearrangement links TRBV5-1 to TRBJ2-2, with 13 bases fitting TRBD2. The CDR3 is made up of 19 amino acids. J lost 1 base, V lost 0 bases, and 6 bases had no gene match. Germline CDR1 SGHRS, CDR2 YFSETQ.

The gene calls are TRBV14 and TRBJ2-1; 11 positions agree with TRBD2. With V trimmed by 4 bases and J by 9 bases, 8 bases remained unmatched. CDR1 SGHDN and CDR2 FVKESK come from the germline V gene. The CDR3 consists of 15 residues. CDR3 sequence reads: CASSLRTSGRGEQFF. CDR3 bases: TGTGCCAGCAGCCTTCGGACTAGCGGGCGGGGTGAGCAGTTCTTC. Full variable domain (remainder filled in from reference TRBV14 and TRBJ2-1): EAGVTQFPSHSVIEKGQTVTLRCDPISGHDNLYWYRRVMGKEIKFLLHFVKESKQDESGMPNNRFLAERTGGTYSTLKVQPAELEDSGVYFCASSLRTSGRGEQFFGPGTRLTVL.

This clonotype has only a few counts. This sequence joins TRBV27 and TRBJ1-1, with D possibly being TRBD1 (6 bases). This CDR3 contains 14 residues. V lost 7 bases to trimming and J lost 6 bases, with 18 bases between them. Germline CDR1 is MNHEY and CDR2 is SMNVEV (reference sequence). CDR3 coding DNA: TGTGCCAGCAAGAAAGGGGGTTTACTCCCTGAAGCTTTCTTT. As protein: CASKKGGLLPEAFF.

The chain combines TRBV7-3 with TRBJ2-3; weak D call: TRBD2 (6 bases). Germline-derived CDR1 and CDR2 are SGHTA and FQGTGA. The ends were cut back, 9 bases at V and 2 bases at J, with 18 bases in the middle. The CDR3 has 15 amino acids. The CDR3 here is CASSDLAFNTDTQYF. DNA of the CDR3: TGTGCCAGTTCTGATCTAGCGTTTAACACAGATACGCAGTATTTT.

As to this clonotype: This could be a read error, since a much larger clone is one nucleotide away. Here the CDR3 DNA reads TGTGCCAGCAGCTCGGACAGGTCTCAGCCCCAGCATTTT. Its protein product is CASSSDRSQPQHF. The chain uses TRBV6-5 and TRBJ1-5, with 7 bases lining up with TRBD1. Germline CDR1 MNHEY, CDR2 SVGAGI. The CDR3 is made up of 13 amino acids. Trimming cost V 6 bases and J 6 bases; bases outside gene matches: 5.

As to this clonotype: An end of the junction differs from the germline gene, which may be a read error. The chain uses TRBV11-3 and TRBJ2-1; 9 positions match TRBD2. CDR1 SGHNT and CDR2 YENEEA come from the germline V gene. There are 15 residues in the CDR3. CDR3 sequence: CVSSISGGPYNEQFF. The CDR3 DNA follows: TGTGTCAGCAGCATTAGCGGGGGCCCATACAATGAGCAGTTCTTC.

This chain uses TRBV10-2 with TRBJ2-7; no definite D call. The CDR3 consists of 13 residues. Germline loops: CDR1 WSHSY, CDR2 SAAADI. V lost 7 bases, J lost 2 bases, and 12 bases lay in between. Written as DNA, the CDR3 is TGCGCCAGCAAGGTCGACACCCCCTACGAGCAGTACTTC. Translation: CASKVDTPYEQYF.

The J gene is TRBJ2-1, the V gene TRBV5-1; TRBD2 matches 8 bases. The V gene end was trimmed by 4 bases and the J gene end by 9 bases; junction bases not matched to a gene: 15. This CDR3 contains 16 residues. Germline lookup yields CDR1 SGHRS and CDR2 YFSETQ. This chain's CDR3 is CASSPLTDGGAVEQFF. The CDR3 bases are TGCGCCAGCAGCCCCCTGACTGACGGGGGGGCGGTTGAGCAGTTCTTC.

The chain has TRBV20-1 and TRBJ1-2; D gene uncertain. V was pared by 0 bases and J by 1 base, with 9 bases between. In germline, CDR1 is DFQATT, CDR2 SNEGSKA (reference sequence). The length of the CDR3 is 14 residues. As DNA, the CDR3 is TGCAGTGCTAGAGATCACCGGTTTAACTATGGCTACACCTTC. Protein sequence: CSARDHRFNYGYTF.

This clonotype was seen a few times. This chain connects TRBV27 to TRBJ1-5; unclear D gene. V lost 2 bases to trimming and J lost 7 bases, with 15 bases between them. The V gene's germline CDR1 is MNHEY and CDR2 SMNVEV (reference sequence). This CDR3 contains 15 residues. CDR3 bases: TGTGCCAGCAGTTTAGAACCGGGTGGACGGCAGCCCCAGCATTTT. Protein sequence: CASSLEPGGRQPQHF.

This clonotype was seen a few times. The chain couples TRBV6-5 to TRBJ1-5; 9 nucleotides align to TRBD1. Per the germline V gene, CDR1 is MNHEY and CDR2 is SVGAGI. Trimming at V came to 3 bases and at J to 7 bases, leaving 4 bases not matched to a gene. This CDR3 has 14 residues. Here the CDR3 DNA reads TGTGCCAGCAGTTATGGACAGGGGATCCAGCCCCAGCATTTT. This codes for CASSYGQGIQPQHF.

The rearrangement links TRBV2 to TRBJ1-5; D perhaps matches TRBD1 (6 bases). CDR3 size: 16 residues. Germline V lookup: CDR1 SNHLY, CDR2 FYNNEI. Between the trimmed V and J ends, which lost 6 bases and 7 bases, there was a span of 22 bases. CDR3 loop: CASSQTYRDRTQPQHF. CDR3 sequence (DNA): TGTGCCAGCAGCCAAACATACAGGGATCGAACCCAGCCCCAGCATTTT.

The chain employs TRBV5-6 and TRBJ2-5; perhaps D is TRBD1 or TRBD2 (5 bases each). V was clipped by 3 bases and J by 7 bases, with 13 bases between them. The CDR3 consists of 13 residues. Looked up from germline, CDR1 is SGHDT and CDR2 is YYEEEE. CDR3 residues: CASSSGTPGTQYF. CDR3 DNA: TGTGCCAGCAGCTCCGGGACCCCCGGGACCCAGTACTTC.

This sequence joins TRBV6-6 and TRBJ2-4, with 7 bases that match TRBD1. The CDR3 has 15 amino acids. CDR1 and CDR2 from the germline V gene are MNHNY and SVGAGI (reference sequence). The ends lost 0 bases at V and 5 bases at J; junction bases unmatched: 4. The CDR3 protein is CASSYSTGSENIQYF. DNA for the CDR3: TGTGCCAGCAGTTACTCGACAGGGTCTGAAAACATTCAGTACTTC.

This rearrangement joins TRBV28 to TRBJ2-2; 7 nucleotides align to TRBD1. V lost 5 bases and J lost 0; bases outside the gene matches: 9. The CDR3 contains 17 residues. Germline V CDR1 and CDR2: MDHEN, SYDVKM. The CDR3 sequence is CASSNLTGITNTGELFF. For the CDR3, the DNA is TGTGCCAGCAGTAACCTGACAGGGATAACGAACACCGGGGAGCTGTTTTTT.

This clonotype was observed at least ten times. This chain connects TRBV7-2 to TRBJ2-1; D is possibly TRBD2 (6 bases). The germline V gene encodes CDR1 SGHTA and CDR2 FQGNSA. The CDR3 length is 15 residues. Deletions cut 6 bases from V and 2 bases from J, with 14 bases between. The CDR3 is CASSDWGVTYNEQFF. The CDR3 DNA reads as TGTGCCAGCAGTGATTGGGGGGTCACCTACAATGAGCAGTTCTTC.

The chain employs TRBV7-9 and TRBJ1-5, with D unclear. Trimming took 0 bases from V and 4 from J, leaving 13 bases between them. Germline assignment: CDR1 SEHNR and CDR2 FQNEAQ (reference sequence). CDR3 length equals 16 residues. The chain's CDR3 is CASSLAHGRLNQPQHF. In nucleotides, the CDR3 is TGTGCCAGCAGCTTAGCGCACGGAAGATTGAATCAGCCCCAGCATTTT. Filled out from reference TRBV7-9 and TRBJ1-5, the complete variable domain reads DTGVSQNPRHKITKRGQNVTFRCDPISEHNRLYWYRQTLGQGPEFLTYFQNEAQLEKSRLLSDRFSAERPKGSFSTLEIQRTEQGDSAMYLCASSLAHGRLNQPQHFGDGTRLSIL.

This chain uses TRBV5-1 with TRBJ2-7; D is unresolved. CDR3 size: 14 residues. The germline gives CDR1 SGHRS, CDR2 YFSETQ. V dropped 4 bases and J dropped 5 bases, with 16 bases sitting between them. CDR3 region: CASSVRSVWDEQYF. The CDR3 nucleotides are TGCGCCAGCAGCGTGAGAAGTGTCTGGGACGAGCAGTACTTC.

The chain carries TRBV5-4 and TRBJ2-7, with a tentative D call TRBD1 (5 bases). The V gene's germline CDR1 is SGHNT and CDR2 YYREEE (reference sequence). The CDR3 contains 14 residues. The ends were cut back, 0 bases at V and 2 bases at J, with 9 bases in the middle. Here the CDR3 reads CASSLDTGAYEQYV. CDR3 nucleotides: TGTGCCAGCAGCTTGGATACAGGTGCCTACGAGCAGTACGTC.